This T cell receptor (beta chain) was profiled in a study of metastatic and nonmetastatic thyroid tumors. Study overall: Comparison of repertoires was carried out across blood and tumor or nodule tissue from malignant and benign thyroid patients.

Treatment of any kind had been given to no patient before thyroid surgery. TCRdb reassembled clones from the PCR reads with MiXCR. The sample contains 20,000 to 30,000 clones, under 15% of which appear only once. V lost 9 bases and J 2 bases, leaving 14 bases between the germline ends. CDR1 and CDR2 from the germline V gene are LNHDA and SQIVND (reference sequence). The length of the CDR3 is 13 residues. This chain joins TRBV19 and TRBJ2-7; possibly TRBD2 for D (5 bases). The sequence was collected from a female donor with papillary thyroid cancer or a benign thyroid nodule (not recorded which). Some clones in this sample may be carry-over from other donors' samples. Sequenced: blood. In DNA, the CDR3 is TGTGCCAGAAGTCTGTCCGGGACCTACGAGCAGTACTTC. It yields the protein CARSLSGTYEQYF.